This T cell receptor beta chain comes out of a study of glioma-infiltrating T cells. Using RNA template, CDR3s of TCR alpha and beta were amplified with iRepertoire arm-PCR. For one-step reverse transcription and amplification, about 90-450 ng of tissue mRNA or PBMC total RNA was used. TCRdb reanalysed the multiplex PCR reads using MiXCR and keeps one entry per CDR3 protein. The data hold more than 110,000 distinct CDR3 sequences, with roughly 43% observed a single time. A remark on this clonotype: Relative to the germline gene, one junction end is altered; a read error may explain this.

The CDR3 has 15 residues. Germline assignment: CDR1 MNHEY and CDR2 SVGEGT. This TCR came from a human donor with low-grade glioma or glioblastoma, undergoing nonglioma brain surgery, or in good health (not recorded which). The V call is TRBV6-2 or TRBV6-3, the J call TRBJ2-3, with 7 nucleotides matching TRBD2. The specimen was glioma tissue, nonneoplastic brain tissue, or PBMCs (not recorded which). As DNA, the CDR3 is TGTGCCAGCAGACCCTTCGGCGGGAGAACAGATAAGCAGTATTTT. As protein: CASRPFGGRTDKQYF.